This T cell receptor (beta chain) comes out of a study of T-cell reconstitution after alpha-beta-depleted transplantation in children. Notes on the study in general: Surviving recipient T cells and thymic progenitors produced the high day-60 TCRbeta diversity seen in some patients. Reportedly, alpha-beta T cells present about two months post-transplant originated from several hundred expanded clones of graft origin. The main origin of T-cell counts and diversity one year after transplant was newly produced T cells.

It was with unique molecular identifiers that the TCRbeta library was prepared. TCRdb reanalysed the PCR reads using MiXCR and keeps one entry per CDR3 protein. The sample has 90,000 to 100,000 distinct CDR3 sequences; around a quarter are singletons. For this clonotype: Its matching antigen is unknown.

CDR1 and CDR2 (germline): MGHRA, YSYEKL. Trimming cost V 1 base and J 3 bases, with 10 bases left between them. The CDR3 spans 14 residues. The V call is TRBV4-1, the J call TRBJ2-7; D is ambiguous. The TCR comes from a boy younger than 10 with acute lymphoblastic leukemia, due to receive a stem cell transplant. The sample in question was PBMCs, obtained before TCRalphabeta/CD19-depleted stem cell transplant. The CDR3, as DNA: TGCGCCAGCAGCCAAGCTTACAGTAACTACGAGCAGTACTTC. Protein product: CASSQAYSNYEQYF.